The clone carrying this T cell receptor (beta chain) has a handful of counts. This sample was included in a study of pediatric ulcerative colitis. Clones were read by immunoSEQ multiplex PCR, and TCRdb kept only the in-frame ones, dropping some. The table records 65,000 or so clones, roughly nine tenths of them present only once. Looked up from germline, CDR1 is SGHTA and CDR2 is FQGNSA. The CDR3 covers 16 residues. V lost 2 bases, J lost 6 bases, and 12 bases stayed unmatched. This TCR came from a boy between 10 and 17 years old with severe ulcerative colitis. The chain links TRBV7-2 to TRBJ1-2, with TRBD1 matching over 7 bases. The specimen sequenced was blood. CDR3 bases: TGTGCCAGCAGCTTATCGTATAACCCACAGGGGCATGGCTACACCTTC. This sequence encodes CASSLSYNPQGHGYTF.